This TCR beta chain was sequenced for a study of shared clonotypes between healthy human individuals (dated by TCRdb to 2018 to 2021). Regarding the research as a whole: Two women and a few men aged 18 to 49 years were included in the cohort. To increase sequencing depth and limit assay-specific biases, different laboratories used diverse techniques to prepare libraries and sequence TCR repertoires. To estimate repertoire size and how much clonotype sharing occurs between individuals, the study deeply sequenced the blood TCR repertoires of about five healthy adults. Per donor, three plates each were used for CD4 naive and CD4 memory, two for CD8 naive, and one for CD8 memory. Each donor's leukapheresis produced roughly between roughly 0.85 and 9 billion PBMCs.

TCR CDR3 regions were amplified from genomic DNA by multiplex PCR using the deep immunoSEQ assay. For each cell subset, the extracted genomic DNA was distributed evenly across all wells of several immunoSEQ 96-well plates, and each plate served as one replicate. Each replicate PCR for sorted subsets received around 200 ng genomic DNA, equal to roughly 30,000 T cell genomes. The purified libraries were quantified using a Qubit 3.0 fluorometer, sized with a Bioanalyzer 2100, and then quantified again using the KAPA Library Quantification kit. A separate single-read 150-cycle Illumina NextSeq 550 flow cell was used to sequence each immunoSEQ 96-well plate. In the original analysis: Because the immunoSEQ output included only junctional sequences and no quality scores, the filtering could not be the same as the filtering used for full-length reads. To assign V/J genes and CDR3, sequences were annotated against IMGT germline references using PyIR, a Python wrapper for IgBLAST v1.9. Reads were filtered out if the reads had weak V/J assignments (E-value above 1e-6), no CDR3, stop codons, out-of-frame junctions, or ambiguous translated residues. A V3J clonotype was defined by an identical inferred V gene, J gene, and CDR3 amino acid sequence. Percentage overlap between repertoires was computed as shared unique clonotypes divided by the size of the smaller repertoire. Richness of each repertoire was evaluated using RTK rarefaction, the Chao1 estimator, and Recon v2.1 estimates of unobserved clonotypes. Generation probabilities were computed with OLGA for all TCRbeta clonotypes obtained by the gDNA method from four donors. The table comes from immuneACCESS by way of TCRdb, which keeps in-frame sequences with V and J called. Part of the clones is missing from these tables; in studies checked, under half for an unresolved V gene and the rest for unknown reasons. V and J calls and clone size follow that table, whereas D and trimming were derived from the DNA. The sample includes fewer than 1 million clones, with about 96% observed a single time. Less than 0.25% of the sample rests with the top ten.

CD8 naive samples were obtained by positive selection for CCR7 among CD45RO-negative cells, yielding a CD45RA+CCR7+ population from which TemRA cells were excluded. Healthy HIV-negative adults with no recently reported acute infections or vaccinations were included as donors. Every donor was a Caucasian adult residing in Nashville, Tennessee, USA. Blood was collected by leukapheresis, and PBMCs were isolated by Ficoll-Histopaque density gradient centrifugation and then cryopreserved in liquid nitrogen vapor phase. Analytical flow cytometry was used to check the purity and quantity of each magnetically sorted T cell population. From each sorted fraction, genomic DNA was isolated and quantified by UV absorbance on a Nanodrop 2000c. The CDR3 runs 13 residues from the cysteine to the phenylalanine. The kept DNA is CDR3 alone, 39 bases in frame from the first base. A distance of 12 bases separates the germline ends of V and J, which lose 5 bases and 6 bases respectively. CDR1 and CDR2 (SGHVS, FNYEAQ) derive from the germline V gene.

Here is what the overall study found, with its caveats: Naive subsets generally had larger estimated clonotype richness than memory subsets. Only blood was sampled, and tissue TCR repertoires likely differ from those in blood. Pairwise subsampling led to the expectation that sequencing depth would affect the degree of clonotype sharing among donors. Rarefaction of sorted-subset datasets indicated incomplete sequencing despite the large sequencing depth. Higher generation probabilities were observed for clonotypes shared by all four sorted-subset donors than for non-shared clonotypes. Because the study included only a small number of donors, the genetic and exposure-history diversity represented was limited. Approximately 4.8% of naive CD4, 3.5% of naive CD8, 2.3% of memory CD4, and more than 0.35% of memory CD8 clonotypes were shared across a few donors.

For this clone: Its antigen remains undetermined. No per-base quality is available; no much larger clone lies one base away.

The V and J genes are TRBV7-6 and TRBJ2-3; too little of a D gene remains to name it. Sequencing input: naive CD8+ T cells sorted from blood. The cell subset or site label of this sample denotes: CD45RA+CCR7+. This receptor was taken from a young man in good health. CDR3 loop: CASSDGQEDTQYF. The nucleotide sequence is given as TGTGCCAGCAGCGATGGCCAGGAGGATACGCAGTATTTT.